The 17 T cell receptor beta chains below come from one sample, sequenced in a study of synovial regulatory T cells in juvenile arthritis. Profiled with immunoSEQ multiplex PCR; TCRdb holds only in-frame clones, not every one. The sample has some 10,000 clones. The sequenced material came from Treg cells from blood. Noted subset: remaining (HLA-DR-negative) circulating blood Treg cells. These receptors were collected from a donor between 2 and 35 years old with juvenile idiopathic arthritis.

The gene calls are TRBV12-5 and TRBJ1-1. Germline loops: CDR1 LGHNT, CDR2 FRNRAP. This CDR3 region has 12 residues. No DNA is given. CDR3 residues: CASGYGDTEAFF.

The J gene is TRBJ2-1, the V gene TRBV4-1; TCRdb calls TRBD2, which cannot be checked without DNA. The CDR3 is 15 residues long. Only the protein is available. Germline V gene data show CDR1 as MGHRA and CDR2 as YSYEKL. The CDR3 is CASSPLRSSYNEQFF.

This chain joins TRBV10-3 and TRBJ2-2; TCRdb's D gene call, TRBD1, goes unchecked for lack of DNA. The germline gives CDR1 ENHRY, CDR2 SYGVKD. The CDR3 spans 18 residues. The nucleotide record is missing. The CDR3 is CAISVGLFTGVGTGELFF.

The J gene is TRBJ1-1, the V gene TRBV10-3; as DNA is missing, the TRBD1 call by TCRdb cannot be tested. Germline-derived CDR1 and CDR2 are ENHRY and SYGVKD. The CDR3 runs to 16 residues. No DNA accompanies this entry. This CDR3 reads CACGRAGGIFPTEAFF.

CDR3 in amino acids: CASSPSGTGGRGYTF. This chain joins TRBV18 and TRBJ1-2; the TRBD1 assignment by TCRdb is unverifiable without DNA. The CDR3 length is 15 residues. There is no recorded DNA. The germline gives CDR1 KGHSH, CDR2 LQKENI.

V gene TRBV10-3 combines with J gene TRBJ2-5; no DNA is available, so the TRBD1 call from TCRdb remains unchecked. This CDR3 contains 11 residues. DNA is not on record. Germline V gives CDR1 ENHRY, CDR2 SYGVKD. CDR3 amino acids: CAIRGAETQYF.

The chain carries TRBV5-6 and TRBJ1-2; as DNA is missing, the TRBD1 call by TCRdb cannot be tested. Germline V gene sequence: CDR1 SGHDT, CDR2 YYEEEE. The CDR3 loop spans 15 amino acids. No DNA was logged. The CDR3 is CASSSTDSRFYGYTF. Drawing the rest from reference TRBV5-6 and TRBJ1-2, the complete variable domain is DAGVTQSPTHLIKTRGQQVTLRCSPKSGHDTVSWYQQALGQGPQFIFQYYEEEERQRGNFPDRFSGHQFPNYSSELNVNALLLGDSALYLCASSSTDSRFYGYTFGSGTRLTVV.

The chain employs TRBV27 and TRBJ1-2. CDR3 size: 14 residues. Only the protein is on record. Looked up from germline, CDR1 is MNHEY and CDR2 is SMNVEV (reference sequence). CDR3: CASSLTRGYYGYTF.

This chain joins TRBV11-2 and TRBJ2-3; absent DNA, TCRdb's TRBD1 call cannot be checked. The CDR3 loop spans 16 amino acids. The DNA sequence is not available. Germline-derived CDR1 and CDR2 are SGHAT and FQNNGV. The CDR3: CASRLDQGALTDTQYF.

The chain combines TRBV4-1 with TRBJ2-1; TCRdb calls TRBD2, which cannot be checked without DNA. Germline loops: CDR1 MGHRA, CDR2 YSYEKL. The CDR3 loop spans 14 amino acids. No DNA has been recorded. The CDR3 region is CASSHQSSGRVHFF.

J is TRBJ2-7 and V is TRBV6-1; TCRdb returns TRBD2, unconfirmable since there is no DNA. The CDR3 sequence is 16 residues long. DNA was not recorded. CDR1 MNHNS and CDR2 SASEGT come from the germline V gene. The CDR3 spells CASSGLGAGDYYEQYF.

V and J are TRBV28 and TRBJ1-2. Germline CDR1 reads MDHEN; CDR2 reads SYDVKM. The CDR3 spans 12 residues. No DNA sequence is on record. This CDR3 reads CASSKGLYGYTF.

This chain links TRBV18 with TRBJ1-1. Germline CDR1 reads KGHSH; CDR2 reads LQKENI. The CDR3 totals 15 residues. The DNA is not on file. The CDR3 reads CASSPRDRLNTEAFF.

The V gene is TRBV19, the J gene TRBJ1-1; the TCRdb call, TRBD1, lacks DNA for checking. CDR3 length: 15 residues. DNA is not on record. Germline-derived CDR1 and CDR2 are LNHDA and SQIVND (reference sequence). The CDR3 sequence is CASSAWGRGNTEAFF. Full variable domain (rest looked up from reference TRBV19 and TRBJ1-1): DGGITQSPKYLFRKEGQNVTLSCEQNLNHDAMYWYRQDPGQGLRLIYYSQIVNDFQKGDIAEGYSVSREKKESFPLTVTSAQKNPTAFYLCASSAWGRGNTEAFFGQGTRLTVV.

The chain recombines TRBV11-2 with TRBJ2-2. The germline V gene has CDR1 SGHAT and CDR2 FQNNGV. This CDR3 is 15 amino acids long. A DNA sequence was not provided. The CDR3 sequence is CASSPLGTNTGELFF.

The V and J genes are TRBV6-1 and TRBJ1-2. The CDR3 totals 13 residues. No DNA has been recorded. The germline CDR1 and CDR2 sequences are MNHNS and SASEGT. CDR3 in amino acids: CASSEPGPYGYTF.

CDR3 sequence reads: CASSLYRADEQFF. The gene calls are TRBV6-6 and TRBJ2-1; TCRdb selects TRBD1, and the lack of DNA leaves this call unchecked. CDR3 length: 13 amino acids. Only the protein is available. The germline V gene encodes CDR1 MNHNY and CDR2 SVGAGI (reference sequence).